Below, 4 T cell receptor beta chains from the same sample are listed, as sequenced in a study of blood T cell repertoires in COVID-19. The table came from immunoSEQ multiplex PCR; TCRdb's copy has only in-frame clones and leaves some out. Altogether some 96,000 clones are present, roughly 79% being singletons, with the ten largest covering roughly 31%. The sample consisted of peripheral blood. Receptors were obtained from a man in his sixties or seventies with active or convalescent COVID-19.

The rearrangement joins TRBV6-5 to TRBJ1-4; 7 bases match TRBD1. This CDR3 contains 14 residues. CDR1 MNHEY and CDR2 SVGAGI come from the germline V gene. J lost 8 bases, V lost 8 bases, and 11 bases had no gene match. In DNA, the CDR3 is TGTGCCAGCCTCCGGACAGGTTCCTCAGAAAAACTGTTTTTT. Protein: CASLRTGSSEKLFF.

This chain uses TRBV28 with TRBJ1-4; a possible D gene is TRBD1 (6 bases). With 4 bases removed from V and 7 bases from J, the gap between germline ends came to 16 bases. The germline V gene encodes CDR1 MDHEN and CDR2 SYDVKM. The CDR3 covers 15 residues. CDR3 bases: TGTGCCAGCAGTTCTCAGGGGAAACCTGGTGAAAAACTGTTTTTT. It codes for CASSSQGKPGEKLFF.

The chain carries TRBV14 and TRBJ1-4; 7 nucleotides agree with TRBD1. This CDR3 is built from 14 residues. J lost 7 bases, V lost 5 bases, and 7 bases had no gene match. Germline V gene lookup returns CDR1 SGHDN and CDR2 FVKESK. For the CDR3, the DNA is TGTGCCAGCAGCTTTAAGGGGGCGAGTGAAAAACTGTTTTTT. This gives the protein CASSFKGASEKLFF.

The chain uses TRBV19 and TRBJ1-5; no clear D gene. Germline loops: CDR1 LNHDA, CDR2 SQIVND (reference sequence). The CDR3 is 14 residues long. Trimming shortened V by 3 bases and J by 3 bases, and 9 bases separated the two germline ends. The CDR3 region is CASSIPQINQPQHF. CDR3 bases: TGTGCCAGTAGTATCCCCCAAATCAATCAGCCCCAGCATTTT. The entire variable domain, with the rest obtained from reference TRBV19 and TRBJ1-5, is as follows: DGGITQSPKYLFRKEGQNVTLSCEQNLNHDAMYWYRQDPGQGLRLIYYSQIVNDFQKGDIAEGYSVSREKKESFPLTVTSAQKNPTAFYLCASSIPQINQPQHFGDGTRLSIL.